The sequence of this T cell receptor (beta chain) was determined in a study of vaccination effects on CD4 cells after COVID-19. As regards this clone: Antigen unknown.

Libraries were prepared by immunoSEQ multiplex PCR; TCRdb keeps only in-frame clonotypes and omits some of them. The sample records more than 60,000 clones, around two thirds being singletons. At the end of around eleven days of culture, CD4+ T cells were isolated. Each participant was administered two doses of either the BNT162b2 or the mRNA-1273 vaccine. The CDR3 has 11 residues. Germline values: CDR1 SGHRS, CDR2 YFSETQ. With 1 base removed from V and 9 bases from J, the gap between germline ends came to 5 bases. The chain has TRBV5-1 and TRBJ2-1; D remains ambiguous. The source is a human donor who received a COVID-19 vaccine. The material sequenced was CD4+ T cells from PBMCs cultured without peptide, taken after COVID-19 vaccination. In DNA form, the CDR3 reads TGCGCCAGCAGCTTGACCAGTGAGCAGTTCTTC. Its protein is CASSLTSEQFF.